Given below is one T cell receptor (beta chain) in context. No antigen is known for it. The assay was immunoSEQ multiplex PCR, and TCRdb's table has in-frame clones only and misses some. The repertoire includes about 350,000 clones, 90% to 95% of them detected once, and 3% to 4% sits in the top ten. CDR3 size: 14 residues. V shed 0 bases and J 3 bases; nucleotides not matched to a gene: 0. The V gene's germline CDR1 is WNHNN and CDR2 SYGVQD (reference sequence). This sample stems from a study of Ad26.COV2.S vaccination and SARS-CoV-2 variants. Study-wide points: The TCR breadth and depth analyses may have understated or missed part of the total T cell responses. Vaccine and placebo recipients had comparable breadth of non-spike TCRs.

The receptor was derived from a human donor who had recovered from COVID-19. Specimen: peripheral blood, collected after recovery from COVID-19. The chain combines TRBV10-1 with TRBJ1-1; 8 bases agree with TRBD1. The CDR3, as DNA: TGCGCCAGCAGTGAGTCGGGACAGGACACTGAAGCTTTCTTT. This codes for CASSESGQDTEAFF.